The clone carrying this T cell receptor beta chain was counted at least ten times. Its matching antigen is unknown. Authors' analysis steps: A classifier for distant metastasis in papillary thyroid cancer was constructed using CDR3 differences observed across clinicopathological groups. With MiXCR, TCRdb reprocessed the PCR reads. TCRdb assigned the V and J calls; the authors' analysis was not used. The sample consists of around 17,000 clones, approximately 27% of them appearing once. This sample stems from a study of metastatic and nonmetastatic thyroid tumors. Overall study: Thyroid patients, malignant and benign, had repertoires compared across blood and tumor or nodule tissue.

Thyroid surgery was preceded by no treatment in any patient. Broader study findings: It was reported that TCR beta diversity was significantly higher in malignant thyroid tumors than benign nodules, in blood and tumor.

J gave up 8 bases and V 3 bases, and 5 bases lay outside the gene matches. Germline V gene data show CDR1 as SGHRS and CDR2 as YFSETQ. CDR3 length: 14 amino acids. The receptor was derived from a female donor with papillary thyroid cancer or a benign thyroid nodule (not recorded which). Some clones in this sample may be carry-over from other donors' samples. The chain has TRBV5-1 and TRBJ1-6; TRBD1 matches at 7 bases. The sequencing input was tumor tissue. Here the CDR3 DNA reads TGCGCCAGCAGCTCACAGGGGTTGGATTCACCCCTCCACTTT. Its protein is CASSSQGLDSPLHF.